This T cell receptor (beta chain) was recovered during a study of T cell responses to AZD1222 COVID-19 vaccine. In its sample, this clone was seen once. Its antigen is unidentified. TCRdb keeps only in-frame clones here, not all; method: immunoSEQ multiplex PCR. The sample includes 90,000 or so clones, around 85% of them seen just once. The length of the CDR3 is 18 residues. Germline CDR1 LGHNA, CDR2 YNFKEQ. V was clipped by 1 base and J by 4 bases; unmatched bases: 8. Points from the study as a whole: Scientists sampled the repertoires only once the peak T cell response had passed.

Sequencing used peripheral blood, obtained on day 0 of AZD1222 vaccination. V usage is TRBV4-2 and J usage is TRBJ2-1; 12 bases are a match to TRBD2. The clonotype comes from an adult in good health. CDR3 loop: CASSQVVGGLAGYNEQFF. CDR3 nucleotide sequence: TGTGCCAGCAGCCAAGTGGTAGGGGGACTAGCGGGTTACAATGAGCAGTTCTTC.